This record concerns one TCR beta chain sequence. The antigen is not known. The record originates from a study of identical twins. This CDR3 comprises 14 residues. Trimming took 2 bases from V and 6 from J, leaving 14 bases between them. In germline, CDR1 is SGHKS, CDR2 YYEKEE (reference sequence). Study-level points and caveats: There were fewer insertions in abundant cord blood beta clonotypes, but memory repertoires showed no such pattern. Conclusions leaned on cross-sectional statistical analysis and did not track the same donors over time. Twins shared beta out-of-frame sequences in excess, but this excess was weaker.

The authors used template switching to add a universal primer site and gave cDNA unique molecular identifiers. In TCRdb, the 5' RACE reads were re-called with MiXCR into one record per CDR3 protein. The table records under 1 million distinct CDR3 sequences, roughly an eighth of them present only once. These data were also reused for a study on yellow fever vaccine responses in identical twins.

The receptor comes from a young woman in good health. Material for sequencing was PBMCs. The chain links TRBV5-5 to TRBJ1-2; D not resolved. The CDR3 DNA follows: TGTGCCAGCAGCTTACAAAACGGCTTCAATGGCTACACCTTC. It codes for CASSLQNGFNGYTF.